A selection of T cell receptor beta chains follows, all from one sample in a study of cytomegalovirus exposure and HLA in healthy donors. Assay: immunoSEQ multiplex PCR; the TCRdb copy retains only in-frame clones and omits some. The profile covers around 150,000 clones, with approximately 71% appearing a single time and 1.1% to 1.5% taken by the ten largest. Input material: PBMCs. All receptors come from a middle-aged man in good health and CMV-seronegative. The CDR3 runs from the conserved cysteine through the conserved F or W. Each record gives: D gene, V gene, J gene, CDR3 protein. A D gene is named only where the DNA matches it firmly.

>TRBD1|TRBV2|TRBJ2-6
CASSSDRGSGANVLTF
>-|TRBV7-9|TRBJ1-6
CASTWDTRYSPLHF
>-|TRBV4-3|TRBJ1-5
CASSQDRYRQPQHF
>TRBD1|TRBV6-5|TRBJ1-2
CASSPDRGRNYGYTF
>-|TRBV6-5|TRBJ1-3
CASSFAGNGNTIYF
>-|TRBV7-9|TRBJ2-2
CASSPVLGRRNTGELFF
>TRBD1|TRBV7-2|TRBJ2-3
CASSSGTGVRTDTQYF
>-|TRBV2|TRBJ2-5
CASSEGAGVMETQYF
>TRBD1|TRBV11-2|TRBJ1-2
CASSLDGRGVYGYTF
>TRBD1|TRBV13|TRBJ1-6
CASSLGQLHSYNSPLHF
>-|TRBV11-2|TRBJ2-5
CASNSIRGRETQYF
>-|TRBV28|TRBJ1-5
CASRGRTLGNQPQHF
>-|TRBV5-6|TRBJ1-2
CASSSDRLYGYTF
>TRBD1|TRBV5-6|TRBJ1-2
CASSGRDRWHHGYTF
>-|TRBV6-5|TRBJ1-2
CASSYSRTTINYGYTF
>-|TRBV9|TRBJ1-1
CASSVEQVGTEAFF